The 5 T cell receptor beta chains below come from one sample, sequenced in a study of blood T cell repertoires in COVID-19. Generated by immunoSEQ multiplex PCR, the TCRdb table keeps only in-frame clones and is missing some. The sample records around 130,000 clones, under 85% being singletons. Sequenced sample: PBMCs or T cells enriched from blood (not recorded which). The source is a man aged 30 to 39 who had recovered from COVID-19.

The V and J genes are TRBV3-1 (or the pseudogene TRBV3-2) and TRBJ2-1; D not resolved. V was shortened by 4 bases and J by 6 bases, with 7 bases between the two germline ends. Germline V gene sequence: CDR1 LGHDT, CDR2 YNNKEL (reference sequence). The CDR3 has 12 residues. CDR3 region: CASSRSRNEQFF. As DNA, the CDR3 is TGTGCCAGCAGCCGTAGCCGCAATGAGCAGTTCTTC.

This chain links TRBV4-1 with TRBJ1-1; possible D gene TRBD1, 6 bases. The germline V and J ends were trimmed by 0 bases and 2 bases, with 10 bases remaining between them. The germline gives CDR1 MGHRA, CDR2 YSYEKL. This CDR3 is 15 amino acids long. In DNA form, the CDR3 reads TGCGCCAGCAGCCAAGAGGACAGAGTCAACACTGAAGCTTTCTTT. This codes for CASSQEDRVNTEAFF.

In DNA, the CDR3 is TGTGCCAGCAGCCACGGGAGGGAGGGGAATAGCAATCAGCCCCAGCATTTT. Protein sequence: CASSHGREGNSNQPQHF. The rearrangement uses TRBV7-9 and TRBJ1-5; tentative D call: TRBD1 (5 bases). Trimming cost V 5 bases and J 0 bases, with 17 bases left between them. The CDR3 runs to 17 residues. From germline, CDR1 is SEHNR and CDR2 FQNEAQ (reference sequence). The complete variable domain, with remaining parts taken from reference TRBV7-9 and TRBJ1-5, reads DTGVSQNPRHKITKRGQNVTFRCDPISEHNRLYWYRQTLGQGPEFLTYFQNEAQLEKSRLLSDRFSAERPKGSFSTLEIQRTEQGDSAMYLCASSHGREGNSNQPQHFGDGTRLSIL.

This chain links TRBV18 with TRBJ1-1; 7 positions match TRBD1. V dropped 3 bases and J dropped 8; count of bases not matched to a gene: 3. The CDR3 loop spans 12 amino acids. In germline, CDR1 is KGHSH, CDR2 LQKENI. CDR3 residues: CASSPGTAEAFF. The CDR3 region has the DNA TGTGCCAGCTCACCCGGGACAGCCGAAGCTTTCTTT.

The V and J genes are TRBV5-1 and TRBJ1-2; D is possibly TRBD1 (5 bases). There are 14 residues in the CDR3. CDR1 SGHRS and CDR2 YFSETQ come from the germline V gene. V lost 4 bases to trimming and J lost 6 bases, with 16 bases between them. In DNA, the CDR3 is TGCGCCAGCAGCCCCCTGCAGGCAGGGAATGGCTACACCTTC. Translation: CASSPLQAGNGYTF.